This T cell receptor (beta chain) emerged from a study of blood T cell repertoires in COVID-19. In the study overall: The United States, Italy and Spain were the sources of the acute and convalescent COVID-19 samples. PBMCs, B-cell-depleted T cells, or T cells were the source of the cDNA or gDNA that made up the material.

The assay was immunoSEQ multiplex PCR, and TCRdb's table has in-frame clones only and misses some. Among 250,000 to 350,000 clones listed, over 85% were seen once. In its sample, this clone was seen once. Membership in each cohort depended on participant-reported clinical history. This receptor was obtained from a man aged 60 to 69 who had recovered from COVID-19. Sequencing input: PBMCs or T cells enriched from blood (not recorded which).

The CDR3 coding sequence is TGTGCCAGCAGCTTAGTAAGGAGCACTGAAGCTTTCTTT. Translated: CASSLVRSTEAFF. V is TRBV11-1 and J is TRBJ1-1; D remains ambiguous. CDR3 size: 13 residues. The ends were cut back, 1 base at V and 4 bases at J, with 7 bases in the middle. CDR1 is SGHAT, CDR2 FQDESV, per germline (reference sequence).